This T cell receptor beta chain was obtained from a study of shared clonotypes between healthy human individuals. Overall study results and limits: A handful of donors showed sharing of approximately 5% of naive CD4 clonotypes.

Libraries were prepared by immunoSEQ multiplex PCR; TCRdb keeps only in-frame clonotypes and omits some of them. The sample contains 2,500,000 or so clones, roughly 93% of which appear only once. The CDR3 has 14 amino acids. The V gene's germline CDR1 is MDHEN and CDR2 SYDVKM. With 6 bases clipped from V and 3 bases from J, the junction kept 6 bases outside the gene matches. On this clone itself: Its antigen is as yet unknown.

Sample: naive CD4+ T cells from PBMCs. The subset was: CD45RA+ positively selected. This receptor was taken from a man younger than 35 in good health. Some clones in this sample may be carry-over from other donors' samples. The J gene is TRBJ2-7, the V gene TRBV28, with 9 nucleotides matching TRBD1. The CDR3 bases are TGTGCCAGCAGGAAGACAGGGGGGTACTACGAGCAGTACTTC. This codes for CASRKTGGYYEQYF. Full variable domain (rest looked up from reference TRBV28 and TRBJ2-7): DVKVTQSSRYLVKRTGEKVFLECVQDMDHENMFWYRQDPGLGLRLIYFSYDVKMKEKGDIPEGYSVSREKKERFSLILESASTNQTSMYLCASRKTGGYYEQYFGPGTRLTVT.